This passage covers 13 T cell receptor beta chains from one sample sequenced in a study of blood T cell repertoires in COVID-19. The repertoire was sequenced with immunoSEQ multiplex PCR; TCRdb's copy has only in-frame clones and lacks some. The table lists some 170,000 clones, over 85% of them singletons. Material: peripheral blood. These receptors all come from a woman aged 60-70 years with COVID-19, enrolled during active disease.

For the CDR3, the DNA is TGTGCCAGTAGTCAATCACCGGGACAGGGGGTTTACAATGAGCAGTTCTTC. Residues: CASSQSPGQGVYNEQFF. The genes are TRBV19 and TRBJ2-1, with 11 bases aligning to TRBD1. Trimming cost V 5 bases and J 4 bases; bases outside gene matches: 10. CDR3 length equals 17 residues. The germline V gene encodes CDR1 LNHDA and CDR2 SQIVND (reference sequence).

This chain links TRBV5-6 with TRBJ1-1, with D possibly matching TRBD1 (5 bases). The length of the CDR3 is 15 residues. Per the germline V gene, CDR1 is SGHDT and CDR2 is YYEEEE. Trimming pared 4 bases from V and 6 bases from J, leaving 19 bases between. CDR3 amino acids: CASSAGTGVSAEAFF. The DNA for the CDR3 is TGTGCCAGCAGCGCAGGGACGGGGGTTAGCGCTGAAGCTTTCTTT. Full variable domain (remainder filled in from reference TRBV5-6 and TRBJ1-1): DAGVTQSPTHLIKTRGQQVTLRCSPKSGHDTVSWYQQALGQGPQFIFQYYEEEERQRGNFPDRFSGHQFPNYSSELNVNALLLGDSALYLCASSAGTGVSAEAFFGQGTRLTVV.

Written as DNA, the CDR3 is TGTGCCAGCAGCCTAAGCACAGATACGCAGTATTTT. Translating it yields CASSLSTDTQYF. V and J are TRBV7-9 and TRBJ2-3; D remains unclear. This CDR3 region has 12 residues. The V end was cut by 5 bases, the J end by 0 bases, with 3 bases between. Germline V gives CDR1 SEHNR, CDR2 FQNEAQ (reference sequence).

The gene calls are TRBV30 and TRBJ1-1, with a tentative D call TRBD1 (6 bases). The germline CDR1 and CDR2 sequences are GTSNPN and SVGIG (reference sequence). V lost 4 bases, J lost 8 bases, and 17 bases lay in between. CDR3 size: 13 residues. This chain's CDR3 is CAWIKDRGQEAFF. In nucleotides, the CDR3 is TGTGCCTGGATTAAGGACAGAGGTCAGGAAGCTTTCTTT.

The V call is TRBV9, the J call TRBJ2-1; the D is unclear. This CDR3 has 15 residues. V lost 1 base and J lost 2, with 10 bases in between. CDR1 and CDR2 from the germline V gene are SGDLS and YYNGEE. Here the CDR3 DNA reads TGTGCCAGCAGCGTAAACAGTCCGACCTACAATGAGCAGTTCTTC. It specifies CASSVNSPTYNEQFF.

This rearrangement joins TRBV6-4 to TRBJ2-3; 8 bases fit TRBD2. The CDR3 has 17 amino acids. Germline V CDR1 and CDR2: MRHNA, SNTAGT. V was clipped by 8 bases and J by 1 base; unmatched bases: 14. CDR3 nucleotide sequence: TGTGCCAGCTCTTTCTTCGAGGCGGGGGGAGGCACAGATACGCAGTATTTT. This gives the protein CASSFFEAGGGTDTQYF.

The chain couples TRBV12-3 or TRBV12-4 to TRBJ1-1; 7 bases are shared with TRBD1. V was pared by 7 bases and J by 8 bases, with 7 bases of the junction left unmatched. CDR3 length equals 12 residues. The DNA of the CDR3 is TGTGCCAGCACCCTCAGGGGGAGAGAAGCTTTCTTT. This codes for CASTLRGREAFF.

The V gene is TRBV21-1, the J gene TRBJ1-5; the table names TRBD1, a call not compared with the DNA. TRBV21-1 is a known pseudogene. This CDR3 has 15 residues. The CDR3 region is CASSKKSTDTQPQHF. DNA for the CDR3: TGTGCCAGCAGCAAAAAAAGCACAGACACTCAGCCCCAGCATTTT.

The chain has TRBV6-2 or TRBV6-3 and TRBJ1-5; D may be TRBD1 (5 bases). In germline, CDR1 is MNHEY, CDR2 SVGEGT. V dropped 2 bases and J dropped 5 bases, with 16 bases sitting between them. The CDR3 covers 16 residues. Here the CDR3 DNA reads TGTGCCAGCAGTTACGGACCCAGGGCGGGGGATCAGCCCCAGCATTTT. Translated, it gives CASSYGPRAGDQPQHF.

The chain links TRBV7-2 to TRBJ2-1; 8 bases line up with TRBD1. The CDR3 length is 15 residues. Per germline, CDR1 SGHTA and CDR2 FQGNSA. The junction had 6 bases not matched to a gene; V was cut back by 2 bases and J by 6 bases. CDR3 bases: TGTGCCAGCAGCTTATCCAGGGGGCGCGGCAATGAGCAGTTCTTC. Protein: CASSLSRGRGNEQFF.

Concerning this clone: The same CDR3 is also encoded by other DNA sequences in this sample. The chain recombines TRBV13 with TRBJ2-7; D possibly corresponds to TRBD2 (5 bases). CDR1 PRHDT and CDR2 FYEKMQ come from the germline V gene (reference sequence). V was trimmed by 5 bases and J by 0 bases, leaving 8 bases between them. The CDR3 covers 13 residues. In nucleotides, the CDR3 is TGTGCCAGCAGCCCGGGAATCTCCTACGAGCAGTACTTC. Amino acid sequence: CASSPGISYEQYF. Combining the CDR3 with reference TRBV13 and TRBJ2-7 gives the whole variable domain AAGVIQSPRHLIKEKRETATLKCYPIPRHDTVYWYQQGPGQDPQFLISFYEKMQSDKGSIPDRFSAQQFSDYHSELNMSSLELGDSALYFCASSPGISYEQYFGPGTRLTVT.

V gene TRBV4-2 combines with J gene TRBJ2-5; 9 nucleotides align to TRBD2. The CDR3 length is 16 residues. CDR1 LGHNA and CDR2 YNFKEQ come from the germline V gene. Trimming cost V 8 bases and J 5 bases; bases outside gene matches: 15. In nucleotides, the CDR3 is TGTGCCAGCTCGAGGAGCGGGGGGACCGCCGCGGAGACCCAGTACTTC. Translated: CASSRSGGTAAETQYF.

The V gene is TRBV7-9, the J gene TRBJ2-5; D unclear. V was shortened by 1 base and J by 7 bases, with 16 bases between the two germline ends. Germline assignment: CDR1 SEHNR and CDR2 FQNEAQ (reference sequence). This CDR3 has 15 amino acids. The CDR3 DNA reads TGTGCCAGCAGCTTAGTGGCACCGAGGAGTTGGACCCAGTACTTC. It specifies CASSLVAPRSWTQYF.